This T cell receptor beta chain was identified in a study of blood T cell repertoires in COVID-19. Overall study: Sites in the United States, Italy and Spain provided acute and convalescent COVID-19 samples.

Study processing details: Amplification with reference gene primers provided the estimates of nucleated cell counts. Sequencing used immunoSEQ multiplex PCR; TCRdb keeps in-frame clones, though not all of them. For V, J and clone size, that table is used; D and trimming come from the DNA. This sample carries nearly 350,000 clones, less than 90% of them seen once, and the ten largest clones take roughly 1%. Cohorts were assigned according to the clinical history that participants reported. Germline trimming cut 1 base from V and 2 bases from J; bases unmatched to any gene: 7. The CDR3 spans 16 residues. Germline V gene sequence: CDR1 LNHNV, CDR2 YYDKDF (reference sequence).

Sequencing input: PBMCs or T cells enriched from blood (not recorded which). The V and J genes are TRBV15 and TRBJ1-2; 7 bases match TRBD1. The sequence came from a woman aged 30 to 39 who had recovered from COVID-19. CDR3 DNA: TGTGCCACCAGCAGAGCCAGGGGGTTAGGGAACTATGGCTACACCTTC. As protein: CATSRARGLGNYGYTF.